This TCR beta chain comes out of a study of identical twins. Study outcomes and limitations: Cross-sectional statistics, not tracking of the same donors, supported the conclusions. Cord blood beta clonotypes that were abundant carried fewer insertions, and memory repertoires showed no such trend.

In TCRdb, the 5' RACE reads were re-called with MiXCR into one record per CDR3 protein. Of around 1.7 million distinct CDR3 sequences in the sample, less than 35% were seen once. Notes on this clonotype: The antigen remains undetermined.

Germline assignment: CDR1 MDHEN and CDR2 SYDVKM. CDR3 size: 14 residues. V shed 5 bases and J shed 3 bases, with 10 bases lying between them. Material: cord blood. The chain recombines TRBV28 with TRBJ1-4, with D perhaps TRBD1 (5 bases). The receptor was isolated from a newborn girl in good health. In nucleotides, the CDR3 is TGTGCCAGCAGTCAAAGACAGCCTAATGAAAAACTGTTTTTT. This encodes CASSQRQPNEKLFF. Looking up the rest from reference TRBV28 and TRBJ1-4 gives the full variable domain: DVKVTQSSRYLVKRTGEKVFLECVQDMDHENMFWYRQDPGLGLRLIYFSYDVKMKEKGDIPEGYSVSREKKERFSLILESASTNQTSMYLCASSQRQPNEKLFFGSGTQLSVL.